This record looks at one T cell receptor beta chain sequence and its context. The sample belongs to a study of Ad26.COV2.S vaccination and SARS-CoV-2 variants. The CDR3 runs 15 residues. The trim removed 5 bases at V and 2 bases at J, leaving 7 bases unmatched. From germline, CDR1 is MNHEY and CDR2 SMNVEV (reference sequence). Method: immunoSEQ multiplex PCR; TCRdb's copy keeps in-frame clones and lacks some. The sample contains tens of thousands of clones, 82% of which appear only once. The source material was peripheral blood, sampled after recovery from COVID-19. The rearrangement joins TRBV27 to TRBJ2-7; 9 bases are shared with TRBD2. This TCR was sampled from a human donor who had recovered from COVID-19. In nucleotides, the CDR3 is TGTGCCAGCAGTCTCGAAGCGGGAGGCCCCTACGAGCAGTACTTC. Its translation is CASSLEAGGPYEQYF.